The clone carrying this TCR beta chain was detected a few times. The table came from immunoSEQ multiplex PCR; TCRdb's copy has only in-frame clones and leaves some out. The sample yields roughly 180,000 clones, approximately 91% seen once. The data are from a study of T cell responses to AZD1222 COVID-19 vaccine. Trimming removed 10 bases from V and 5 bases from J, with 15 bases in between. This CDR3 is 13 amino acids long. Looked up from germline, CDR1 is MGHDK and CDR2 is SYGVNS. The source was peripheral blood, collected 28 days after the second AZD1222 dose. This receptor was identified in an adult who received the AZD1222 COVID-19 vaccine. The rearrangement joins TRBV25-1 to TRBJ1-3; D is uncertain. As DNA, the CDR3 is TGTGCCATCGAAGGTGGAGAACGAAACACCATATATTTT. It yields the protein CAIEGGERNTIYF. The complete variable domain, with remaining parts taken from reference TRBV25-1 and TRBJ1-3, reads EADIYQTPRYLVIGTGKKITLECSQTMGHDKMYWYQQDPGMELHLIHYSYGVNSTEKGDLSSESTVSRIRTEHFPLTLESARPSHTSQYLCAIEGGERNTIYFGEGSWLTVV.